Listed here are 9 T cell receptor beta chains from one sample, sequenced in a study of follicular helper T cells after annual influenza vaccination (dated by TCRdb to the late 2010s). The time point label on this specimen signifies: 2015-2016 season, 7 days after influenza vaccination. The protocol used for the library was the immunoSEQ multiplex PCR assay. TCRdb obtained this table from immuneACCESS and retained in-frame rearrangements with V and J assigned. These tables miss some clones; where compared with another copy, unresolved V genes account for less than half of the shortfall, and the remainder is unexplained. The sample contains about 1,400 clones, around two thirds of them found a single time. Around 9.1% of the sample belongs to the ten largest clones. This specimen was CXCR5+ CD38+ circulating T follicular helper cells from blood, taken 7 days after influenza vaccination. The cell subset or site label, as the study defines it: circulating Tfh, non-naive CD4+CXCR5+PD-1+ (ICOS+CD38+ or ICOS-CD38-). These receptors came from an adult who received the influenza vaccine.

This chain connects TRBV7-8 to TRBJ2-3, with D possibly TRBD2 on 6 matching bases. In germline, CDR1 is SGHVS, CDR2 FQNEAQ. V lost 2 bases and J lost 6, with 15 bases in between. The CDR3 has 15 amino acids. CDR3 DNA sequence: TGTGCCAGCAGCTTATTCGGACGGAGCGGGGATACGCAGTATTTT. It is translated as CASSLFGRSGDTQYF.

Remarks on this clone: The DNA is omitted, as the CDR3 cannot be located on it reliably, and the CDR3 follows TCRdb's listing. The chain links TRBV7-8 to TRBJ2-1; TRBD2, the D gene given by the table, was not confirmed from the DNA. CDR1 is SGHVS and CDR2 is FQNEAQ in the germline V gene. The CDR3 totals 14 residues, both ends included. This chain's CDR3 is CASSLEVASGSGFF.

The chain recombines TRBV9 with TRBJ2-5; perhaps TRBD2 as D (6 bases). The CDR3 covers 17 residues. Per the germline V gene, CDR1 is SGDLS and CDR2 is YYNGEE. The V gene lost 4 bases and the J gene lost 1 base, with 20 bases spanning the gap. The CDR3 is CASSSKGRIGGQETQYF. For the CDR3, the DNA is TGTGCCAGCAGCTCGAAGGGGAGGATAGGAGGCCAAGAGACCCAGTACTTC.

Notes on this clone: A much larger clonotype is one base distant, so this may be a read error. J is TRBJ2-3 and V is TRBV5-1, with 8 bases that match TRBD2. Germline CDR1 and CDR2: SGHRS and YFSETQ. The CDR3 totals 14 residues. CDR3 sequence (DNA): TGCACCAGCAGCGAGCAGCGGGAGACAGATACGCAGTATTTT. It codes for CTSSEQRETDTQYF.

This sequence joins TRBV7-9 and TRBJ1-1; D is unclear. CDR1 is SEHNR, CDR2 FQNEAQ, per germline (reference sequence). The CDR3 runs to 15 residues. V shed 6 bases and J shed 0 bases, with 14 bases lying between them. CDR3 protein: CASRPERTMNTEAFF. The CDR3 region has the DNA TGTGCCAGCAGGCCTGAGCGGACGATGAACACTGAAGCTTTCTTT.

The chain joins TRBV18 to TRBJ2-7; no firm D call. V was trimmed by 2 bases and J by 4 bases, leaving 6 bases between them. CDR3 length equals 12 residues. Germline V CDR1 and CDR2: KGHSH, LQKENI. The CDR3 nucleotides read TGTGCCAGCTCACCAAACCCATACGAGCAGTACTTC. The encoded protein is CASSPNPYEQYF.

This clone appeared once. The chain recombines TRBV11-3 with TRBJ2-7; 10 bases match TRBD2. Germline V CDR1 and CDR2: SGHNT, YENEEA. After removal of 1 base from V and 3 bases from J, the junction contained 3 bases not matched to a gene. This CDR3 contains 15 residues. CDR3 protein: CASSLAQRGGYEQYF. The CDR3 DNA sequence: TGTGCCAGCAGCTTAGCCCAGCGGGGGGGCTACGAGCAGTACTTC.

The chain employs TRBV6-1 and TRBJ1-2; D is uncertain. The CDR3 loop spans 12 amino acids. Germline CDR1 is MNHNS and CDR2 is SASEGT. Trimming took off 2 bases at V and 8 bases at J, with 9 bases between the two ends. CDR3 loop: CASSEWGRGYTF. The CDR3 coding sequence is TGTGCCAGCAGTGAATGGGGAAGAGGCTACACCTTC.

This clone was seen more than once but under ten times. This chain links TRBV5-1 with TRBJ1-2, with D possibly matching TRBD1 (6 bases). V shed 2 bases and J shed 8 bases, with 7 bases lying between them. Germline V gene data show CDR1 as SGHRS and CDR2 as YFSETQ. The CDR3 runs 11 residues. CDR3 residues: CASSLGGGYTF. As DNA, the CDR3 is TGCGCCAGCAGCTTAGGGGGAGGCTACACCTTC.